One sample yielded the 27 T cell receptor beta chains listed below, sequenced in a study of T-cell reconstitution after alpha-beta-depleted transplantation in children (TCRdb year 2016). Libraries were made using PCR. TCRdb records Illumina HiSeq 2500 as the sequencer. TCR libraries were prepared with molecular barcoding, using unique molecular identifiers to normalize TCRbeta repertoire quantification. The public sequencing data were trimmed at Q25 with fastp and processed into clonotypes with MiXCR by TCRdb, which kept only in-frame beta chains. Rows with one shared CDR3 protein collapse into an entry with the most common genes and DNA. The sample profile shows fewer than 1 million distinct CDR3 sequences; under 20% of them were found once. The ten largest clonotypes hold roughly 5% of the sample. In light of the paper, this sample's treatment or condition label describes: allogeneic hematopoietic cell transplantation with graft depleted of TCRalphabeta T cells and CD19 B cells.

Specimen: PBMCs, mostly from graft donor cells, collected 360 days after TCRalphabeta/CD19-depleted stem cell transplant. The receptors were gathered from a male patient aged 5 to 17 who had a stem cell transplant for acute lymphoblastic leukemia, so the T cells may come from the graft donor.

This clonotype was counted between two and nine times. CDR3 nucleotides: TGTGCCAGCAGCTTCCTGACTATTTTCCACGAGCAGTACTTC. It translates to CASSFLTIFHEQYF. The rearrangement links TRBV5-6 to TRBJ2-7; D perhaps matches TRBD2 (5 bases). V lost 2 bases to trimming and J lost 5 bases, with 14 bases between them. From germline, CDR1 is SGHDT and CDR2 YYEEEE. This CDR3 is 14 amino acids long.

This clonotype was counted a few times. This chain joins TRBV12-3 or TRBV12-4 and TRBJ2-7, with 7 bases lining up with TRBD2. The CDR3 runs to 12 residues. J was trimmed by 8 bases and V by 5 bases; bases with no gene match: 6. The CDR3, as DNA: TGTGCCAGCAGTCGCTCTAGCGGACAGCAGTACTTC. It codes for CASSRSSGQQYF.

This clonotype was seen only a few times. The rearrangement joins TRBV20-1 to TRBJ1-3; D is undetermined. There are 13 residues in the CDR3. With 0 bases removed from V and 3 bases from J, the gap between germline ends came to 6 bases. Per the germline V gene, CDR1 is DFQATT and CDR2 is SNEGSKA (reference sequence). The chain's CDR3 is CSARDYGGNTIYF. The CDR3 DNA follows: TGCAGTGCTAGAGATTATGGTGGAAACACCATATATTTT.

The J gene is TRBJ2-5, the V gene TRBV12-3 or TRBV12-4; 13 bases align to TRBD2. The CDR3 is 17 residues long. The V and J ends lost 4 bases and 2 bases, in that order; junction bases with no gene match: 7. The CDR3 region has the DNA TGTGCCAGCAGTTCAGGACTAGCGGGAGATGGACAAGAGACCCAGTACTTC. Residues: CASSSGLAGDGQETQYF.

This CDR3 reads CASSLHGRRDEQYF. CDR3 DNA sequence: TGTGCCAGCAGCTTACATGGCAGGAGAGACGAGCAGTACTTC. The genes are TRBV7-6 and TRBJ2-7; D not certain. The CDR3 runs 14 residues. Trimming took off 2 bases at V and 5 bases at J, with 13 bases between the two ends. The germline CDR1 and CDR2 sequences are SGHVS and FNYEAQ.

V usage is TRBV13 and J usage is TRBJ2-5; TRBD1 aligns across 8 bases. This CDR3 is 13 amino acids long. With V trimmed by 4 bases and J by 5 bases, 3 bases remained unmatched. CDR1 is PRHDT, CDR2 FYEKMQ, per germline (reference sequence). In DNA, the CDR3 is TGTGCCAGCAGCTCCCGACAGGGGGAGACCCAGTACTTC. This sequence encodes CASSSRQGETQYF.

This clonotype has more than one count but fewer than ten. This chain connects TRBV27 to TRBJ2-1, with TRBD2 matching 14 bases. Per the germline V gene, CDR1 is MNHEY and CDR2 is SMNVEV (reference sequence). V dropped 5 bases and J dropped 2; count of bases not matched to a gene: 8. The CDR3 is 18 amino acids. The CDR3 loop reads CASSPETSGRATYNEQFF. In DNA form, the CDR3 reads TGTGCCAGCAGTCCCGAGACTAGCGGGAGGGCCACCTACAATGAGCAGTTCTTC.

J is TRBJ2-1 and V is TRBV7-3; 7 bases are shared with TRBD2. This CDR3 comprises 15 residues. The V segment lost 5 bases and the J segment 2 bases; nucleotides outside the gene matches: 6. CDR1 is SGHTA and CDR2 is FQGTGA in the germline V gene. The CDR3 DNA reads TGTGCCAGCAGCCCCAGCGGGGCCCCCTACAATGAGCAGTTCTTC. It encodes CASSPSGAPYNEQFF.

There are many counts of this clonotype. CDR3 residues: CSAREPGQGVHTEAFF. The CDR3 nucleotides are TGCAGTGCTAGGGAACCGGGACAGGGAGTTCACACTGAAGCTTTCTTT. The V gene is TRBV20-1, the J gene TRBJ1-1; 9 bases are shared with TRBD1. Germline V gene data show CDR1 as DFQATT and CDR2 as SNEGSKA (reference sequence). This CDR3 has 16 amino acids. The junction had 11 bases not matched to a gene; V was cut back by 3 bases and J by 3 bases.

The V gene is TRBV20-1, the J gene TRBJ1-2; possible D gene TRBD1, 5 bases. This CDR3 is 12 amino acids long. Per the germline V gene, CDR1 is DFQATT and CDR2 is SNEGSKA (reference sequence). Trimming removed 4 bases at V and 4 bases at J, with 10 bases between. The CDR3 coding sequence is TGCAGTGCTACCGGGACCATCTATGGCTACACCTTC. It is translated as CSATGTIYGYTF.

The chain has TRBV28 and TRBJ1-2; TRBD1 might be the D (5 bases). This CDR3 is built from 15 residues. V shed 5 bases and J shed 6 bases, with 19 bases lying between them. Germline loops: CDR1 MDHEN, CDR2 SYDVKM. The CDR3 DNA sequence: TGTGCCAGCAGTCTACTAAAATCGGGACCGCATGGCTACACCTTC. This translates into CASSLLKSGPHGYTF.

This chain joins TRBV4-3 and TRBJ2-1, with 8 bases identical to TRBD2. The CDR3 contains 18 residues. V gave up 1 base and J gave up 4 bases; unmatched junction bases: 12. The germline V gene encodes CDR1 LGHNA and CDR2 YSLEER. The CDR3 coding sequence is TGCGCCAGCAGCCAAGTCCTTGGGGGACTAGAACCTTACAATGAGCAGTTCTTC. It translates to CASSQVLGGLEPYNEQFF.

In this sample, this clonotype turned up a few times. CDR3 sequence reads: CASSLGTSGRANEQFF. The CDR3 DNA sequence: TGTGCCAGCAGCTTAGGAACTAGCGGGAGGGCTAATGAGCAGTTCTTC. The chain links TRBV7-2 to TRBJ2-1; 13 nucleotides align to TRBD2. The CDR3 consists of 16 residues. V lost 1 base to trimming and J lost 7 bases; unmatched junction nucleotides: 4. Germline CDR1 and CDR2: SGHTA and FQGNSA.

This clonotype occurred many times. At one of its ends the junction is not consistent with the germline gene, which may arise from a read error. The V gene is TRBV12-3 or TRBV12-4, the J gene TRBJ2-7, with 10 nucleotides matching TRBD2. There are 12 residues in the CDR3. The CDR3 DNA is TGTGCCAGCAGCTTAAAGCGGGAGGGCTGGGTCTTC. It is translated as CASSLKREGWVF.

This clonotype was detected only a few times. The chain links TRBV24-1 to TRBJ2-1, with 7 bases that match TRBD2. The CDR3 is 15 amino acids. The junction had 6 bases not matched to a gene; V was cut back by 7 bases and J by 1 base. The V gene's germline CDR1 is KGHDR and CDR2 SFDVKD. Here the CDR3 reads CATRGGWGSYNEQFF. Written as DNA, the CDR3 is TGTGCCACCAGGGGGGGGTGGGGGTCCTACAATGAGCAGTTCTTC.

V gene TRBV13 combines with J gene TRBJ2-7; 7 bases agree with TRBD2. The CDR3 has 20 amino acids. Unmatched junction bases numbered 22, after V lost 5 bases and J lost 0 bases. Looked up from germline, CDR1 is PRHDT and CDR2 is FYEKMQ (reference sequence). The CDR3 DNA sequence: TGTGCCAGCAGCGACTTCCGATCGCCTGGGACTACTCGGAGCTCCTACGAGCAGTACTTC. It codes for CASSDFRSPGTTRSSYEQYF.

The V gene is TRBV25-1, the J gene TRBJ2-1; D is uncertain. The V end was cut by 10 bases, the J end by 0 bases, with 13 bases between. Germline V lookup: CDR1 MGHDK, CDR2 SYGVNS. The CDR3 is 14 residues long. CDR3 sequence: CATLGQSSYNEQFF. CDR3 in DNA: TGTGCCACCCTAGGCCAAAGCTCCTACAATGAGCAGTTCTTC.

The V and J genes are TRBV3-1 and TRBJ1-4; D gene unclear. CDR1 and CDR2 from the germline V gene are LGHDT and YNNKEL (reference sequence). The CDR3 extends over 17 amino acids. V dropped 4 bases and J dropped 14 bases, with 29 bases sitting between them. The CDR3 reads CASSPTFSGFTAPWLFF. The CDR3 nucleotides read TGTGCCAGCAGCCCCACGTTCAGTGGGTTTACGGCCCCGTGGCTGTTTTTT.

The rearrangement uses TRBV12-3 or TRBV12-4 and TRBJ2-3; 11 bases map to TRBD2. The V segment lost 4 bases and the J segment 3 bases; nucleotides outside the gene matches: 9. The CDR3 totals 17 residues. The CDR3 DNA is TGTGCCAGCAGTTCCCGACGACTAGCGGGATATACAGATACGCAGTATTTT. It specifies CASSSRRLAGYTDTQYF.

For the CDR3, the DNA is TGTGCCAGCAGTGGCGAAGCGGGCAACACCGGGGAGCTGTTTTTT. Residues: CASSGEAGNTGELFF. The chain is built from TRBV2 and TRBJ2-2; the D gene is possibly TRBD2 (6 bases). Germline values: CDR1 SNHLY, CDR2 FYNNEI. V gave up 4 bases and J gave up 2 bases, with 11 bases separating them. The CDR3 is made up of 15 amino acids. The full variable domain, with the rest looked up from reference TRBV2 and TRBJ2-2, is EPEVTQTPSHQVTQMGQEVILRCVPISNHLYFYWYRQILGQKVEFLVSFYNNEISEKSEIFDDQFSVERPDGSNFTLKIRSTKLEDSAMYFCASSGEAGNTGELFFGEGSRLTVL.

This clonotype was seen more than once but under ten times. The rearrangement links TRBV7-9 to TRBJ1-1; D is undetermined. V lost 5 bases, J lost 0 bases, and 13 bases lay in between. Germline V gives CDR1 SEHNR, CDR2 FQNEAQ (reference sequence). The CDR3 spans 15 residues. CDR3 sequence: CASSPTKGLNTEAFF. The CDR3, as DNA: TGTGCCAGCAGCCCCACTAAGGGTTTGAACACTGAAGCTTTCTTT.

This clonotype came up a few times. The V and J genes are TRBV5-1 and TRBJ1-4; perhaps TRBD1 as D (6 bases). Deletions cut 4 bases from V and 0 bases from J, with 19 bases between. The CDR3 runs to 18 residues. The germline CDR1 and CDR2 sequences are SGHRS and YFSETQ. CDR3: CASSRGGARESTNEKLFF. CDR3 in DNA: TGCGCCAGCAGCCGAGGGGGGGCAAGGGAGTCAACTAATGAAAAACTGTTTTTT.

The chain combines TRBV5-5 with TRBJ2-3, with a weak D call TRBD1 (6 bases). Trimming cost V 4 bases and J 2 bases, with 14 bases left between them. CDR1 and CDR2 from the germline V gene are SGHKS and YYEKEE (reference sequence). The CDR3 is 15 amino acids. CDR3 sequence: CASSGAGAFTDTQYF. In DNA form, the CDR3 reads TGTGCCAGCAGCGGGGCAGGGGCCTTCACAGATACGCAGTATTTT.

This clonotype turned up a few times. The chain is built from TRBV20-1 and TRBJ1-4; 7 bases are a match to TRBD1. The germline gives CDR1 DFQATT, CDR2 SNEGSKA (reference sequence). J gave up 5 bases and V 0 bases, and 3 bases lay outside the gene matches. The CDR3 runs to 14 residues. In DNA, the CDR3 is TGCAGTGCTAGAGAGGGACAGATGAATGAAAAACTGTTTTTT. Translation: CSAREGQMNEKLFF.

CDR3: CASSRTSGGTQYF. In nucleotides, the CDR3 is TGTGCCAGCAGCAGGACTAGCGGGGGTACGCAGTATTTT. The chain joins TRBV7-2 to TRBJ2-3; 13 bases agree with TRBD2. V trimming: 5 bases; J trimming: 8 bases; junction bases outside the gene matches: 1. CDR3 length: 13 amino acids. Germline loops: CDR1 SGHTA, CDR2 FQGNSA.

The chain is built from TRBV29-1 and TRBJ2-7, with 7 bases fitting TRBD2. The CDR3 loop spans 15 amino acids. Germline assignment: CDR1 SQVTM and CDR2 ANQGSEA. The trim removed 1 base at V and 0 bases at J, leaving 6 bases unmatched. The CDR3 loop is CSVEGASGSSYEQYF. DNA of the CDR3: TGCAGCGTTGAAGGGGCTAGCGGTAGCTCCTACGAGCAGTACTTC.

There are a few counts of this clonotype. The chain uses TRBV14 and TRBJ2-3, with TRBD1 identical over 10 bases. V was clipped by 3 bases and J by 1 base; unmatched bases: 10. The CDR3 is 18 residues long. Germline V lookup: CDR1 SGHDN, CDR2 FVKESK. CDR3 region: CASSHLLPGQGRTDTQYF. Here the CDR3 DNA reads TGTGCCAGCAGCCACCTCCTACCGGGACAGGGGCGCACAGATACGCAGTATTTT. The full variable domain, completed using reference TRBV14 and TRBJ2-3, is EAGVTQFPSHSVIEKGQTVTLRCDPISGHDNLYWYRRVMGKEIKFLLHFVKESKQDESGMPNNRFLAERTGGTYSTLKVQPAELEDSGVYFCASSHLLPGQGRTDTQYFGPGTRLTVL.